Below, 17 T cell receptor beta chains from the same sample are listed, as sequenced in a study of Ad26.COV2.S vaccination and SARS-CoV-2 variants. The protocol was immunoSEQ multiplex PCR, while the TCRdb copy is restricted to in-frame clones and leaves out a portion. This sample has a few hundred thousand clones, with around 89% found just once. Treatment indicated: roughly 20 received Ad26.COV2.S at low or high dose, single or two shots; about 5 received placebo; per-sample allocation not given. The samples were gathered on day 63 after the first injection of vaccine or placebo. The source material was peripheral blood, sampled in a trial of Ad26.COV2.S vaccine versus placebo. These receptors came from a person aged 18 to 65 who received the Ad26.COV2.S COVID-19 vaccine or a placebo.

The V gene is TRBV10-2, the J gene TRBJ2-5, with 12 bases matching TRBD2. Germline V gene data show CDR1 as WSHSY and CDR2 as SAAADI. Losses at the gene ends were 4 bases for V and 2 bases for J; bases not matched to a gene: 2. The CDR3 totals 15 residues. The chain's CDR3 is CASSVTSGGQETQYF. CDR3 DNA: TGCGCCAGCAGTGTGACTAGCGGGGGACAAGAGACCCAGTACTTC.

The rearrangement links TRBV7-2 to TRBJ2-5; TRBD2 agrees at 9 bases. V dropped 7 bases and J dropped 7; count of bases not matched to a gene: 10. There are 14 residues in the CDR3. From germline, CDR1 is SGHTA and CDR2 FQGNSA. The DNA for the CDR3 is TGTGCCAGCAACCCAGTAGCGGGAGAGGGGACCCAGTACTTC. As protein: CASNPVAGEGTQYF.

The V call is TRBV2, the J call TRBJ2-7, with D possibly matching TRBD1 (6 bases). The germline CDR1 and CDR2 sequences are SNHLY and FYNNEI. The germline V and J ends were trimmed by 5 bases and 0 bases, with 14 bases remaining between them. The CDR3 runs to 15 residues. The CDR3 nucleotides are TGTGCCAGCAGTAAAGGACAGCCGAGCTCCTACGAGCAGTACTTC. Residues: CASSKGQPSSYEQYF.

V and J are TRBV7-2 and TRBJ2-7; D is perhaps TRBD1 (8 bases). V was pared by 6 bases and J by 0 bases, with 27 bases between. CDR1 is SGHTA and CDR2 is FQGNSA in the germline V gene. This CDR3 contains 19 residues. Written as DNA, the CDR3 is TGTGCCAGCAGTTCACAGGGGGGGTTGACGGGGACACCCTCCTACGAGCAGTACTTC. It translates to CASSSQGGLTGTPSYEQYF.

The chain has TRBV19 and TRBJ2-6, with D possibly TRBD1 on 6 matching bases. Germline V gene data show CDR1 as LNHDA and CDR2 as SQIVND (reference sequence). This CDR3 region has 16 residues. V lost 6 bases and J lost 2, with 14 bases in between. The CDR3 sequence is CASSRLHRAGANVLTF. DNA of the CDR3: TGTGCCAGTAGCCGCCTCCACAGGGCTGGGGCCAACGTCCTGACTTTC.

The chain joins TRBV4-3 to TRBJ1-2; D may be TRBD1 (6 bases). Trimming stripped 2 bases from V and 3 bases from J, with 10 bases between. CDR1 and CDR2 (germline): LGHNA, YSLEER. The CDR3 consists of 14 residues. The CDR3 DNA is TGCGCCAGCAGCCAACGGGGGGCAGACTATGGCTACACCTTC. Translated, it gives CASSQRGADYGYTF.

J is TRBJ2-1 and V is TRBV7-2, with D tentatively TRBD1 or TRBD2 (6 bases each). CDR3 length equals 15 residues. V was cut by 5 bases and J by 7 bases, with 18 bases left in between. Germline V gene sequence: CDR1 SGHTA, CDR2 FQGNSA. CDR3 loop: CASSPPEGGMNEQFF. The CDR3 region has the DNA TGTGCCAGCAGCCCACCCGAAGGGGGGATGAATGAGCAGTTCTTC.

Points on this clone: This sample also contains other DNA sequences that code for the same CDR3. The gene calls are TRBV7-2 and TRBJ2-5; D unclear. V lost 2 bases to trimming and J lost 2 bases, with 6 bases between them. CDR1 and CDR2 from the germline V gene are SGHTA and FQGNSA. The CDR3 totals 13 residues. The CDR3 sequence is CASSLSSQETQYF. As DNA, the CDR3 is TGTGCCAGCAGCTTAAGCTCTCAAGAGACCCAGTACTTC.

This clone was picked up many times. The J gene is TRBJ1-3, the V gene TRBV15, with D hard to call. Germline V lookup: CDR1 LNHNV, CDR2 YYDKDF (reference sequence). Trimming removed 6 bases from V and 1 base from J, with 7 bases in between. CDR3 length: 13 residues. DNA of the CDR3: TGTGCCACCAGTTCAGGATCTGGAAACACCATATATTTT. Protein: CATSSGSGNTIYF.

The rearrangement links TRBV30 to TRBJ2-5, with unresolved D. The germline V gene has CDR1 GTSNPN and CDR2 SVGIG (reference sequence). V was shortened by 1 base and J by 5 bases, with 14 bases between the two germline ends. CDR3 length: 14 amino acids. The CDR3 nucleotides are TGTGCCTGGAGTGGAGGCGGAGAAACGGAGACCCAGTACTTC. Its protein product is CAWSGGGETETQYF.

The rearrangement joins TRBV7-3 to TRBJ2-2; a possible D gene is TRBD2 (5 bases). Germline lookup yields CDR1 SGHTA and CDR2 FQGTGA. CDR3 length: 15 amino acids. V gave up 5 bases and J gave up 0 bases, with 10 bases separating them. CDR3 sequence (DNA): TGTGCCAGCAGCCAAACGGGATCGAACACCGGGGAGCTGTTTTTT. Translated: CASSQTGSNTGELFF.

DNA for the CDR3: TGTGCCAGCAGTTCGCCTAGCGGGGTGGGTACGCAGTATTTT. It encodes CASSSPSGVGTQYF. The rearrangement joins TRBV28 to TRBJ2-3; 9 bases match TRBD2. J lost 8 bases, V lost 4 bases, and 7 bases had no gene match. Germline V gene lookup returns CDR1 MDHEN and CDR2 SYDVKM. This CDR3 has 14 residues.

The V gene is TRBV5-6, the J gene TRBJ2-7; D is uncertain. Germline V CDR1 and CDR2: SGHDT, YYEEEE. The CDR3 extends over 15 amino acids. Trimming cost V 4 bases and J 0 bases, with 14 bases left between them. The CDR3 sequence is CASSRLLINSYEQYF. The CDR3 DNA reads as TGTGCCAGCAGCCGACTTCTGATAAACTCCTACGAGCAGTACTTC.

The CDR3 loop reads CASSFQGSEQYF. The CDR3 DNA reads TGTGCCAGCAGTTTTCAGGGAAGCGAGCAGTACTTC. This chain connects TRBV27 to TRBJ2-7; a weak D match, TRBD1 (5 bases). The germline V gene has CDR1 MNHEY and CDR2 SMNVEV (reference sequence). This CDR3 has 12 amino acids. V lost 3 bases and J 6 bases, leaving 9 bases between the germline ends.

CDR3 sequence: CASSPQGVGNQPQHF. CDR3 bases: TGTGCCAGCAGCCCACAGGGTGTGGGCAATCAGCCCCAGCATTTT. The chain carries TRBV7-9 and TRBJ1-5, with D maybe TRBD1 (6 bases). This CDR3 spans 15 amino acids. Germline V gene lookup returns CDR1 SEHNR and CDR2 FQNEAQ (reference sequence). Trimming took 5 bases from V and 2 from J, leaving 13 bases between them.

This clone came up many times. The chain joins TRBV27 to TRBJ1-6; TRBD1 agrees at 8 bases. Trimming at V came to 8 bases and at J to 7 bases, leaving 10 bases not matched to a gene. CDR1 MNHEY and CDR2 SMNVEV come from the germline V gene (reference sequence). This CDR3 is 15 amino acids long. The CDR3 DNA sequence: TGTGCCAGCCGAAGGGCCAGGGGGCTGAATTCACCCCTCCACTTT. Residues: CASRRARGLNSPLHF.

This chain connects TRBV14 to TRBJ1-1; D is unresolved. Germline CDR1 and CDR2: SGHDN and FVKESK. With 4 bases removed from V and 4 bases from J, the gap between germline ends came to 16 bases. The CDR3 is 15 amino acids. The CDR3 sequence is CASSPTRAVGTEAFF. CDR3 in DNA: TGTGCCAGCAGCCCTACACGGGCGGTGGGCACTGAAGCTTTCTTT.